Reported below is one TCR beta chain. Its cognate antigen is unknown. The entry originates in a study of cytomegalovirus exposure and HLA in healthy donors. This PCR relied on a set of 60 Vbeta primers and 13 Jbeta primers. Sequencing used immunoSEQ multiplex PCR; TCRdb keeps in-frame clones, though not all of them. The sample holds approximately 99,000 clones, around 72% seen once. Overall study results and limits: The authors later found most CMV-associated TCR beta chains appeared HLA-restricted. Overall, some 160 TCR beta chains were annotated as cytomegalovirus-associated. For most subjects, TCR beta sequences were reported to predict HLA-A and HLA-B alleles with accuracy.

The sequence was obtained from a man aged 40-55 years in good health and CMV-seronegative. Source material: PBMCs.

The CDR3 bases are TGTGCCAGCAGCGTAGCTACGGGGGGGCTATCTGAGCAGTTCTTC. Encoded protein: CASSVATGGLSEQFF. The chain links TRBV9 to TRBJ2-1, with 8 bases aligning to TRBD2. The CDR3 covers 15 residues. The ends lost 0 bases at V and 9 bases at J; junction bases unmatched: 8. Germline V CDR1 and CDR2: SGDLS, YYNGEE.